Below are 27 T cell receptor beta chains sequenced from a single sample in a study of immune characteristics of hereditary and idiopathic chronic pancreatitis. The table came from immunoSEQ multiplex PCR; TCRdb's copy has only in-frame clones and leaves some out. Counted here are about 2,000 clones, around 76% occurring once; the ten biggest clones make up 16%. Chronic pancreatitis tissue was collected during total pancreatectomy with islet autotransplantation. The sequenced material came from pancreas tissue with hereditary chronic pancreatitis. The receptors derive from a human donor with chronic pancreatitis.

This chain joins TRBV7-3 and TRBJ2-7; D is unresolved. CDR3 length equals 13 residues. From germline, CDR1 is SGHTA and CDR2 FQGTGA. Trimming took 5 bases from V and 1 from J, leaving 9 bases between them. The CDR3 loop reads CASSTDPSYEQYF. CDR3 DNA sequence: TGTGCCAGCAGCACCGACCCTTCCTACGAGCAGTACTTC. The entire variable domain, with the rest obtained from reference TRBV7-3 and TRBJ2-7, is as follows: GAGVSQTPSNKVTEKGKYVELRCDPISGHTALYWYRQSLGQGPEFLIYFQGTGAADDSGLPNDRFFAVRPEGSVSTLKIQRTERGDSAVYLCASSTDPSYEQYFGPGTRLTVT.

This chain joins TRBV9 and TRBJ2-1; D is possibly TRBD1 or TRBD2 (5 bases each). Germline V CDR1 and CDR2: SGDLS, YYNGEE. Trimming removed 4 bases at V and 6 bases at J, with 17 bases between. The CDR3 runs 15 residues. The CDR3 region has the DNA TGTGCCAGCAGCCCACGGGACGGGCCGGGCAATGAGCAGTTCTTC. Amino acids: CASSPRDGPGNEQFF.

This clone counts as large. This chain links TRBV28 with TRBJ1-2; TRBD1 might be the D (6 bases). CDR3 length equals 12 residues. V lost 7 bases and J 4 bases, leaving 10 bases between the germline ends. CDR1 MDHEN and CDR2 SYDVKM come from the germline V gene. CDR3 loop: CASTLGAYGYTF. CDR3 in DNA: TGTGCCAGCACCCTGGGGGCCTATGGCTACACCTTC.

The rearrangement uses TRBV7-2 and TRBJ2-3; D is possibly TRBD1 or TRBD2 (5 bases each). There are 12 residues in the CDR3. Between the trimmed V and J ends, which lost 2 bases and 13 bases, there was a span of 13 bases. Per germline, CDR1 SGHTA and CDR2 FQGNSA. The CDR3 reads CASSLTGRNKYF. The CDR3 nucleotides are TGTGCCAGCAGCTTAACGGGACGAAACAAGTATTTT. The full variable domain, in which reference TRBV7-2 and TRBJ2-3 provide the parts outside the CDR3, is GAGVSQSPSNKVTEKGKDVELRCDPISGHTALYWYRQSLGQGLEFLIYFQGNSAPDKSGLPSDRFSAERTGGSVSTLTIQRTQQEDSAVYLCASSLTGRNKYFGPGTRLTVL.

The chain joins TRBV6-5 to TRBJ1-4, with TRBD1 identical over 7 bases. The CDR3 loop spans 14 amino acids. The trim removed 1 base at V and 7 bases at J, leaving 3 bases unmatched. From germline, CDR1 is MNHEY and CDR2 SVGAGI. The CDR3 coding sequence is TGTGCCAGCAGTTACTACGACAGGGCTGAAAAACTGTTTTTT. Protein sequence: CASSYYDRAEKLFF.

The gene calls are TRBV2 and TRBJ2-7, with TRBD2 matching 7 bases. The CDR3 spans 15 residues. Germline loops: CDR1 SNHLY, CDR2 FYNNEI. The V gene end was trimmed by 2 bases and the J gene end by 2 bases; junction bases not matched to a gene: 6. CDR3 sequence (DNA): TGTGCCAGCAGTGAATTCCAGCGGGGCCCCTACGAGCAGTACTTC. It codes for CASSEFQRGPYEQYF.

The rearrangement uses TRBV24-1 and TRBJ1-2; D uncertain. The germline CDR1 and CDR2 sequences are KGHDR and SFDVKD. V was shortened by 2 bases and J by 4 bases, with 10 bases between the two germline ends. There are 14 residues in the CDR3. DNA for the CDR3: TGTGCCACCAGTGATTCGCGACAAGTCTATGGCTACACCTTC. Residues: CATSDSRQVYGYTF.

The V and J genes are TRBV6-7 and TRBJ1-1; D is unresolved. TRBV6-7 is given ORF status, its function remaining uncertain. Trimming took off 8 bases at V and 0 bases at J, with 10 bases between the two ends. The CDR3 is 13 residues long. The CDR3 reads CASPEIMNTEAFF. Here the CDR3 DNA reads TGTGCCAGCCCCGAGATTATGAACACTGAAGCTTTCTTT.

The chain links TRBV5-6 to TRBJ1-4, with TRBD1 as a possible D gene (5 bases). CDR1 and CDR2 from the germline V gene are SGHDT and YYEEEE. This CDR3 is built from 16 residues. V was trimmed by 4 bases and J by 3 bases, leaving 16 bases between them. The CDR3 here is CASSLGWDAANEKLFF. In DNA, the CDR3 is TGTGCCAGCAGCCTCGGGTGGGACGCCGCTAATGAAAAACTGTTTTTT.

The gene calls are TRBV10-1 and TRBJ2-5; no clear D gene. There are 13 residues in the CDR3. Germline-derived CDR1 and CDR2 are WNHNN and SYGVQD (reference sequence). Trimming left V 2 bases short and J 5 bases short, with 9 bases between. For the CDR3, the DNA is TGCGCCAGCAGTGAGACGGAGCTGGAGACCCAGTACTTC. Translation: CASSETELETQYF.

The V call is TRBV19, the J call TRBJ2-3; maybe TRBD2 (5 bases). Germline V lookup: CDR1 LNHDA, CDR2 SQIVND (reference sequence). V lost 6 bases and J lost 6, with 16 bases in between. There are 14 residues in the CDR3. CDR3 DNA: TGTGCCAGTAGCCAGCGGTCGGAATTGGATACGCAGTATTTT. It codes for CASSQRSELDTQYF.

This clone appeared a single time. The rearrangement joins TRBV7-6 to TRBJ2-5, with D maybe TRBD1 (8 bases). Trimming took off 4 bases at V and 4 bases at J, with 16 bases between the two ends. The CDR3 runs to 15 residues. Germline V gene data show CDR1 as SGHVS and CDR2 as FNYEAQ. The CDR3 bases are TGTGCCAGCAGCTCAGGGGGCTCGGGAGGAGAGACCCAGTACTTC. It translates to CASSSGGSGGETQYF. Drawing the rest from reference TRBV7-6 and TRBJ2-5, the complete variable domain is GAGVSQSPRYKVTKRGQDVALRCDPISGHVSLYWYRQALGQGPEFLTYFNYEAQQDKSGLPNDRFSAERPEGSISTLTIQRTEQRDSAMYRCASSSGGSGGETQYFGPGTRLLVL.

This sequence joins TRBV7-9 and TRBJ2-5; D possibly matches TRBD1 or TRBD2 (6 bases each). V dropped 5 bases and J dropped 6 bases, with 13 bases sitting between them. The V gene's germline CDR1 is SEHNR and CDR2 FQNEAQ (reference sequence). The CDR3 is 13 amino acids. CDR3 protein: CASSPGGLKTQYF. The CDR3 bases are TGTGCCAGCAGCCCCGGGGGCTTGAAGACCCAGTACTTC.

This clone appeared a few times. The V call is TRBV5-1, the J call TRBJ2-3; 9 nucleotides agree with TRBD2. The trim removed 4 bases at V and 1 base at J, leaving 7 bases unmatched. This CDR3 comprises 16 residues. CDR1 and CDR2 from the germline V gene are SGHRS and YFSETQ. The CDR3 reads CASSAGLALGTDTQYF. The DNA of the CDR3 is TGCGCCAGCAGCGCGGGACTAGCCCTAGGCACAGATACGCAGTATTTT. Combining the CDR3 with reference TRBV5-1 and TRBJ2-3 gives the whole variable domain KAGVTQTPRYLIKTRGQQVTLSCSPISGHRSVSWYQQTPGQGLQFLFEYFSETQRNKGNFPGRFSGRQFSNSRSEMNVSTLELGDSALYLCASSAGLALGTDTQYFGPGTRLTVL.

The chain carries TRBV10-3 and TRBJ1-1, with a possible D match to TRBD1 (6 bases). CDR1 ENHRY and CDR2 SYGVKD come from the germline V gene. The CDR3 contains 12 residues. The CDR3 bases are TGTGGCACAGGGCCAGGGGACACTGAAGCTTTCTTT. Protein: CGTGPGDTEAFF.

The gene calls are TRBV19 and TRBJ2-2; 7 nucleotides agree with TRBD1. Germline assignment: CDR1 LNHDA and CDR2 SQIVND (reference sequence). J gave up 3 bases and V 7 bases, and 8 bases lay outside the gene matches. The CDR3 loop spans 15 amino acids. The CDR3 is CASTDRAWDTGELFF. The CDR3 nucleotides read TGTGCCAGTACAGACAGGGCTTGGGACACCGGGGAGCTGTTTTTT.

The chain employs TRBV24-1 and TRBJ1-4; D remains ambiguous. The V gene's germline CDR1 is KGHDR and CDR2 SFDVKD. The CDR3 extends over 10 amino acids. V was trimmed by 4 bases and J by 13 bases, leaving 6 bases between them. Here the CDR3 reads CATSDRALFF. In nucleotides, the CDR3 is TGTGCCACCAGTGACCGGGCACTGTTTTTT.

By sample fraction, this clone is hyperexpanded (1% or more). The same CDR3 can be traced to other DNA sequences in this sample. This chain connects TRBV4-2 to TRBJ1-1; possibly TRBD1 for D (5 bases). The CDR3 totals 15 residues. The V end lost 1 base, the J end lost 5 bases, and 14 bases lay between the germline ends. The germline V gene encodes CDR1 LGHNA and CDR2 YNFKEQ. CDR3 sequence (DNA): TGTGCCAGCAGCCAAGCCCGGACCGGGGGGACTGAAGCTTTCTTT. Protein: CASSQARTGGTEAFF.

This clone occurred a few times. The rearrangement links TRBV15 to TRBJ2-7; D is possibly TRBD1 (6 bases). Germline V gives CDR1 LNHNV, CDR2 YYDKDF (reference sequence). The ends were cut back, 4 bases at V and 2 bases at J, with 9 bases in the middle. This CDR3 region has 13 residues. CDR3 DNA sequence: TGTGCCACCAGCACCGGGACAACCTACGAGCAGTACTTC. It encodes CATSTGTTYEQYF.

The rearrangement joins TRBV9 to TRBJ2-7; 7 bases are shared with TRBD1. From germline, CDR1 is SGDLS and CDR2 YYNGEE. This CDR3 is built from 14 residues. V lost 4 bases, J lost 5 bases, and 9 bases stayed unmatched. CDR3 coding DNA: TGTGCCAGCAGCCCTCGACAGGGTATCCACGAGCAGTACTTC. As protein: CASSPRQGIHEQYF. The full variable domain, its missing parts supplied by reference TRBV9 and TRBJ2-7, is DSGVTQTPKHLITATGQRVTLRCSPRSGDLSVYWYQQSLDQGLQFLIQYYNGEERAKGNILERFSAQQFPDLHSELNLSSLELGDSALYFCASSPRQGIHEQYFGPGTRLTVT.

The V gene is TRBV2, the J gene TRBJ2-3; 16 positions match TRBD2. The J segment lost 2 bases and the V segment lost 7 bases, leaving 18 bases of the junction unmatched. Germline V gene data show CDR1 as SNHLY and CDR2 as FYNNEI. The CDR3 has 21 residues. This CDR3 reads CASTARRQGLAGGPYTDTQYF. The CDR3 DNA reads TGTGCCAGCACCGCCAGAAGACAGGGACTAGCGGGGGGGCCGTACACAGATACGCAGTATTTT.

The chain uses TRBV4-2 and TRBJ1-2; 8 bases are a match to TRBD1. Germline V lookup: CDR1 LGHNA, CDR2 YNFKEQ. V lost 0 bases, J lost 7 bases, and 7 bases stayed unmatched. This CDR3 has 15 residues. The chain's CDR3 is CASSQDRQGMGGYTF. The CDR3 DNA is TGTGCCAGCAGCCAAGATAGACAGGGGATGGGTGGCTACACCTTC.

The rearrangement joins TRBV5-1 to TRBJ1-2, with TRBD1 identical over 9 bases. V lost 4 bases, J lost 6 bases, and 1 base stayed unmatched. Germline values: CDR1 SGHRS, CDR2 YFSETQ. This CDR3 is 12 amino acids long. In DNA form, the CDR3 reads TGCGCCAGCAGCCGGGACAGGGATGGCTACACCTTC. This sequence encodes CASSRDRDGYTF.

A few counts support this clone. The rearrangement joins TRBV6-2 or TRBV6-3 to TRBJ2-2, with D uncertain. Germline loops: CDR1 MNHEY, CDR2 SVGEGT. Trimming left V 5 bases short and J 5 bases short, with 9 bases between. This CDR3 region has 13 residues. CDR3 bases: TGTGCCAGCAGTCATTCGGAGACCGGGGAGCTGTTTTTT. Translation: CASSHSETGELFF.

The chain has TRBV9 and TRBJ2-3; D is possibly TRBD2 (6 bases). Trimming took off 8 bases at V and 6 bases at J, with 7 bases between the two ends. CDR1 is SGDLS, CDR2 YYNGEE, per germline. The CDR3 is 10 amino acids. CDR3 coding DNA: TGTGCCAGTGCGGGGGATACGCAGTATTTT. This sequence encodes CASAGDTQYF.

This chain links TRBV28 with TRBJ1-4; no definite D call. Between the trimmed V and J ends, which lost 6 bases and 4 bases, there was a span of 9 bases. The germline V gene encodes CDR1 MDHEN and CDR2 SYDVKM. This CDR3 has 13 amino acids. The CDR3 bases are TGTGCCAGCAGAGACATGAATAATGAAAAACTGTTTTTT. Its translation is CASRDMNNEKLFF.

This clone turned up a few times. The CDR3: CASSLPVGGYTF. The DNA for the CDR3 is TGTGCCAGCAGCCTCCCCGTAGGTGGCTACACCTTC. The chain recombines TRBV9 with TRBJ1-2; the D is unclear. Per germline, CDR1 SGDLS and CDR2 YYNGEE. The CDR3 contains 12 residues. V was trimmed by 4 bases and J by 7 bases, leaving 11 bases between them.